This TCR beta chain was documented in a study of shared clonotypes between healthy human individuals. Study-wide context: CD8 memory received one plate per donor, CD8 naive two, CD4 memory three and CD4 naive three. Study-level results: The small donor group covered limited genetic and exposure diversity.

Data came from immunoSEQ multiplex PCR; TCRdb stores just in-frame clones and leaves some out. The sample yields about 980,000 clones, roughly 72% seen once. Comments on this clone: No antigen is known for it.

The length of the CDR3 is 15 residues. The V and J ends lost 3 bases and 1 base respectively, with 10 bases between them. Germline V CDR1 and CDR2: SGHTA, FQGNSA. The sequenced sample consisted of memory CD4+ T cells sorted from blood. Subset of the sample: CD45RA-negative fraction. The source of this sequence is a man between 18 and 29 years old in good health. The V gene is TRBV7-2, the J gene TRBJ2-1; D perhaps matches TRBD2 (6 bases). The CDR3, as DNA: TGTGCCAGCAGCTTTACCGGGACTTCCTACAATGAGCAGTTCTTC. This sequence encodes CASSFTGTSYNEQFF.